The rows below give T cell receptor beta chains drawn from one sample of a study of cytomegalovirus exposure and HLA in healthy donors. The repertoire was sequenced with immunoSEQ multiplex PCR; TCRdb's copy has only in-frame clones and lacks some. The sample has about 190,000 clones; 87% are singletons. What was sequenced was PBMCs. These receptors all come from a man aged 30 to 39 in good health and CMV-seronegative. Each CDR3 is given with its conserved first and last residue.

v_call	cdr3_aa
TRBV9	CASSVVGVYGYTF
TRBV5-4	CASSFQGYEQYF
TRBV5-4	CASSLDRNTEAFF
TRBV4-3	CASSQATAHEQYF
TRBV5-1	CASSPGETQYF
TRBV6-1	CASRRTVQETQYF
TRBV27	CASSLFPSYGYTF
TRBV10-3	CAISQAGTGTGGTQYF
TRBV11-2	CASSPVRSSYNEQFF
TRBV30	CAWNPAGLRNTIYF
TRBV2	CASRGDGTGAYEQYF
TRBV18	CASSPQGSGNTIYF
TRBV28	CASSLWTDNTEAFF
TRBV7-2	CASSHVGSPYNEQFF
TRBV29-1	CSASSGLARRNEQFF
TRBV11-2	CASSVDRDQPQHF
TRBV7-2	CASSSMVFGGEQYF
TRBV28	CASSQRNPVNTIYF
TRBV28	CASSDTSGSYNEQFF
TRBV7-2	CASSLGSGLGHEQFF
TRBV10-1	CASSGVQGAWQPQHF
TRBV5-6	CASSSTLHRAGANVLTF
TRBV25-1	CASSPSDGTGVEKLFF
TRBV6-4	CASSEWGGDNYGYTF
TRBV27	CASSSDISYEQYF
TRBV11-2	CASSFWGAGPYEQYF
TRBV14	CASKGRENFGWNNEQFF
TRBV27	CASSLAGGYEQYF
TRBV27	CASGTGVTYEQYF
TRBV30	CAWRDSLNTEAFF
TRBV7-2	CASSFNTQYF
TRBV6-4	CASSRDRGPNTEAFF
TRBV10-2	CASRAAGQSEQFF
TRBV27	CASSLSGVYSQYF
TRBV5-4	CASSLIERGPQETQYF
TRBV7-2	CASSLMEMNTEAFF
TRBV30	CAWSVGGQRVEAFF
TRBV7-2	CASSPRTGVKQFF
TRBV11-2	CASSPLTGGETQYF
TRBV20-1	CSARTGGRAFF
TRBV11-2	CASTKPPLAEGPIGELFF
TRBV18	CASSPYEFRTEAFF
TRBV10-3	CAASGGVDQPQHF
TRBV21-1	CASRMRYRTGEDWGDTQYF
TRBV5-8	CASRFTGTVISYEQYF
TRBV28	CASSAGEGLRGEQYF
TRBV28	CASSPRPTGQLTF
TRBV7-9	CASSFLLPPQYF
TRBV5-1	CASSLLTGDTQYF
TRBV19	CASSHGGDSPLHF